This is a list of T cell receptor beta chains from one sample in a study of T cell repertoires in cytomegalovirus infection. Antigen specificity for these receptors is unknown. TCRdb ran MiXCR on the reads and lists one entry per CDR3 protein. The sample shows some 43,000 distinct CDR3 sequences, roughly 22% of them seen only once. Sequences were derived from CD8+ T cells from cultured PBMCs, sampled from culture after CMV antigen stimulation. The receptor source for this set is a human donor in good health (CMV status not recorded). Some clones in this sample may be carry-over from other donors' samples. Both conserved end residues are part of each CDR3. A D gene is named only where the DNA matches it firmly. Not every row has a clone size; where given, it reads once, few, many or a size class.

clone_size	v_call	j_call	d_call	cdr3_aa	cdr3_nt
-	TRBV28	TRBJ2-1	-	CASKVWGNNEQFF	TGTGCCAGCAAGGTTTGGGGAAACAATGAGCAGTTCTTC
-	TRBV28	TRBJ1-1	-	CASSLSVAGWTEAFF	TGTGCCAGCAGTTTATCCGTGGCAGGGTGGACTGAAGCTTTCTTT
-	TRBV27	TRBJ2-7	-	CASSSLRTYEQYF	TGTGCCAGCAGTTCCCTACGAACATACGAGCAGTACTTC
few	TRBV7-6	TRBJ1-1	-	CASSPFSNTEAFF	TGTGCCAGCAGCCCCTTCAGTAACACTGAAGCTTTCTTT
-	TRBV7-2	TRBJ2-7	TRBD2	CASSWSGGAVNEQYF	TGTGCCAGCAGTTGGAGCGGGGGGGCAGTCAACGAGCAGTACTTC
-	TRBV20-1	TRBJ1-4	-	CSASSTPRAEKLFF	TGCAGTGCTAGTTCTACCCCTAGGGCTGAAAAACTGTTTTTT
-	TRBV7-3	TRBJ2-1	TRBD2	CASRVGEGYNEQFF	TGTGCCAGCAGAGTGGGGGAGGGGTACAATGAGCAGTTCTTC
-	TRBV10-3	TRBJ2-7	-	CAISDLGSYEQYF	TGTGCCATCAGTGATCTAGGGTCCTACGAGCAGTACTTC
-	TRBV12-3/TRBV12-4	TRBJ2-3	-	CASSLEKGDTQYF	TGTGCCAGCAGTTTAGAGAAGGGTGATACGCAGTATTTT
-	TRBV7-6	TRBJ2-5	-	CASSLASKPQETQYF	TGTGCCAGCAGCTTAGCGTCCAAGCCTCAAGAGACCCAGTACTTC
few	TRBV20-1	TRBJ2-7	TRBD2	CSARRLAGSSYEQYF	TGCAGTGCTAGAAGACTAGCTGGTAGCTCCTACGAGCAGTACTTC
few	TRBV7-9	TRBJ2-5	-	CASSLGPNGRETQYF	TGTGCCAGCAGCTTAGGGCCCAACGGGCGAGAGACCCAGTACTTC
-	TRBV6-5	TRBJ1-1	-	CASSYRIVGGTEAFF	TGTGCCAGCAGTTACAGGATAGTCGGCGGCACTGAAGCTTTCTTT
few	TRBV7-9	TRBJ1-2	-	CASSTLRGGVKDYGYTF	TGTGCCAGCAGCACACTTCGTGGGGGCGTCAAGGACTATGGCTACACCTTC
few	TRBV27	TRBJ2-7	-	CASSPSLGPEQYF	TGTGCCAGCAGTCCCTCGCTGGGTCCCGAGCAGTACTTC
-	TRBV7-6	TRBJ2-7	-	CASGNRQYEQYF	TGTGCCAGCGGCAACCGCCAATACGAGCAGTACTTC
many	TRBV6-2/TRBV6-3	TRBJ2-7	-	CASSWAESNYYEQYF	TGTGCCAGCAGTTGGGCGGAGTCCAACTACTACGAGCAGTACTTC
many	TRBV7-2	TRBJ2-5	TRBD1	CASSPLGQGLETQYF	TGTGCCAGCAGCCCCCTGGGACAGGGTTTAGAGACCCAGTACTTC
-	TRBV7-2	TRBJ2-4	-	CASSLGTADIQYF	TGTGCCAGCAGCTTAGGGACAGCGGACATTCAGTACTTC
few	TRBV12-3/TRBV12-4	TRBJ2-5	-	CASSFGPETQYF	TGTGCCAGCAGTTTTGGCCCAGAGACCCAGTACTTC
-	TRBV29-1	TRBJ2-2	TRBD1	CSVPGQGATGELFF	TGCAGCGTCCCTGGACAGGGGGCAACCGGGGAGCTGTTTTTT
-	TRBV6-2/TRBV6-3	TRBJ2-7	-	CASSYSSHLYEQYF	TGTGCCAGCAGTTACAGTTCCCATCTCTACGAGCAGTACTTC
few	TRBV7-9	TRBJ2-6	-	CASESRSGANVLTF	TGTGCCAGCGAAAGCCGTTCTGGGGCCAACGTCCTGACTTTC
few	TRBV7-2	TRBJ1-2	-	CASPAGRYGYTF	TGTGCCAGTCCAGCGGGGAGGTATGGCTACACCTTC
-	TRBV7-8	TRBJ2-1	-	CATTGRSGDFPNNEQFF	TGTGCCACCACCGGCCGGTCAGGCGACTTTCCAAACAATGAGCAGTTCTTC
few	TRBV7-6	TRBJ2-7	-	CASSLGTTYEQYF	TGTGCCAGCTCCCTAGGGACAACGTACGAGCAGTACTTC
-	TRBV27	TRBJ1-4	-	CASSLGRVGEKLFF	TGTGCCAGCAGTTTAGGCAGGGTTGGGGAAAAACTGTTTTTT
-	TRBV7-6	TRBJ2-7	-	CASSSWDFSYEQYF	TGTGCCAGCAGCTCCTGGGACTTCTCCTACGAGCAGTACTTC
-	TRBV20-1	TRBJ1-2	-	CSAPLGYDYGYTF	TGCAGTGCCCCTCTGGGATACGACTATGGCTACACCTTC
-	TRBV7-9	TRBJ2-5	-	CASSPIPLGETQYF	TGTGCCAGCAGCCCCATACCACTTGGCGAGACCCAGTACTTC
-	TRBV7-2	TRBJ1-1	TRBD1	CASSPDRFNTEAFF	TGTGCCAGCAGCCCGGACAGGTTCAACACTGAAGCTTTCTTT
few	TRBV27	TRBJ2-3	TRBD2	CASSTTGTRDTQYF	TGTGCCAGCAGTACGACCGGGACTAGAGATACGCAGTATTTT
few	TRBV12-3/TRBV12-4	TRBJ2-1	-	CASSFRYEQFF	TGTGCCAGCAGTTTTCGGTATGAGCAGTTCTTC
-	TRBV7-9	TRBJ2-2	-	CASSLITSSRTGELFF	TGTGCCAGCAGCTTGATCACTAGCTCCCGGACCGGGGAGCTGTTTTTT
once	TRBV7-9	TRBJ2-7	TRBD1	CASSLPGTENEQYF	TGTGCCAGCAGCTTACCGGGGACAGAGAACGAGCAGTACTTC
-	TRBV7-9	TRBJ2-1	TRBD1	CASSLTGGYEQFF	TGTGCCAGCAGCTTAACAGGGGGCTATGAGCAGTTCTTC
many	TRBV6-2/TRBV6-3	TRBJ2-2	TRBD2	CASSSGLADTGELFF	TGTGCCAGCAGTAGTGGACTAGCGGACACCGGGGAGCTGTTTTTT
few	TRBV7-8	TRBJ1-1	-	CASSRTENTEAFF	TGTGCCAGCAGCCGGACAGAGAACACTGAAGCTTTCTTT
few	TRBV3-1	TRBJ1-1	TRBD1	CASTLAGGGTEAFF	TGTGCCAGCACCCTCGCAGGGGGCGGCACTGAAGCTTTCTTT
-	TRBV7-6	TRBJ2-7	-	CASSLGDTDGYF	TGTGCCAGCAGCTTAGGGGACACGGACGGGTACTTC
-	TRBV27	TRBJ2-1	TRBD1	CASSQTGATYNEQFF	TGTGCCAGCAGCCAGACAGGGGCGACCTACAATGAGCAGTTCTTC
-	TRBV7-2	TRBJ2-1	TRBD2	CASSIRSGLAEEDEQFF	TGTGCCAGCAGCATCCGATCGGGACTAGCCGAAGAGGATGAGCAGTTCTTC